One and the same sample provided the 9 T cell receptor beta chains below, sequenced in a study of T cell responses to AZD1222 COVID-19 vaccine. Generated by immunoSEQ multiplex PCR, the TCRdb table keeps only in-frame clones and is missing some. Of 85,000 to 130,000 clones in the sample, over 90% are singletons; the top ten hold approximately 5%. This specimen was peripheral blood, taken on day 0 of AZD1222 vaccination. These receptors came from an adult in good health.

The V call is TRBV7-9, the J call TRBJ1-4; D unresolved. Germline lookup yields CDR1 SEHNR and CDR2 FQNEAQ (reference sequence). CDR3 length: 13 residues. Trimming left V 4 bases short and J 4 bases short, with 7 bases between. CDR3 loop: CASSSSVNEKLFF. The CDR3 DNA sequence: TGTGCCAGCAGCTCTTCTGTTAATGAAAAACTGTTTTTT.

DNA of the CDR3: TGTGCCAGCAGTGCCACTACGAATCAGCCCCAGCATTTT. Its translation is CASSATTNQPQHF. The chain joins TRBV12-3 or TRBV12-4 to TRBJ1-5; no reliable D call. V was cut by 5 bases and J by 4 bases, with 9 bases left in between. The CDR3 covers 13 residues.

The chain couples TRBV6-5 to TRBJ2-7, with D perhaps TRBD2 (5 bases). The CDR3 consists of 14 residues. V was clipped by 4 bases and J by 0 bases, with 10 bases between them. Germline assignment: CDR1 MNHEY and CDR2 SVGAGI. CDR3 nucleotides: TGTGCCAGCAGTTCCGGGGTCTACTCCTACGAGCAGTACTTC. Translation: CASSSGVYSYEQYF.

V is TRBV12-2 and J is TRBJ2-3. TRBV12-2 constitutes a pseudogene. The CDR3 totals 10 residues. The CDR3 region is CASRLASQYF. Written as DNA, the CDR3 is TGTGCAAGTCGCTTAGCGTCGCAGTATTTT.

The V and J genes are TRBV7-2 and TRBJ2-6, with D hard to call. Trimming cost V 5 bases and J 2 bases, with 7 bases left between them. This CDR3 region has 14 residues. In germline, CDR1 is SGHTA, CDR2 FQGNSA. This chain's CDR3 is CASSPQTGANVLTF. For the CDR3, the DNA is TGTGCCAGCAGCCCTCAAACTGGGGCCAACGTCCTGACTTTC.

The chain couples TRBV10-2 to TRBJ2-5; D might be TRBD1 (6 bases). In germline, CDR1 is WSHSY, CDR2 SAAADI. The CDR3 covers 14 residues. V was pared by 7 bases and J by 6 bases, with 18 bases between. The CDR3 sequence: CASTLTGREQTQYF. The DNA of the CDR3 is TGCGCCAGCACCTTAACAGGGAGAGAACAGACCCAGTACTTC.

This sequence joins TRBV14 and TRBJ2-5; D might be TRBD1 (6 bases). Germline loops: CDR1 SGHDN, CDR2 FVKESK. The CDR3 is 12 residues long. Trimming removed 10 bases from V and 12 bases from J, with 21 bases in between. The CDR3: CATSTAPGQEYF. Here the CDR3 DNA reads TGTGCCACCTCTACGGCCCCGGGACAAGAGTACTTC.

CDR3 protein: CSARFSDTQYF. CDR3 DNA: TGCAGTGCTAGATTCTCAGATACGCAGTATTTT. The gene calls are TRBV20-1 and TRBJ2-3; D not certain. CDR1 DFQATT and CDR2 SNEGSKA come from the germline V gene (reference sequence). With 2 bases removed from V and 4 bases from J, the gap between germline ends came to 4 bases. This CDR3 has 11 amino acids.

This clone occurred once. The rearrangement joins TRBV7-2 to TRBJ1-4, with 10 bases lining up with TRBD1. This CDR3 comprises 19 residues. V lost 1 base and J lost 8; bases outside the gene matches: 16. Per the germline V gene, CDR1 is SGHTA and CDR2 is FQGNSA. CDR3 amino acids: CASSLGGPGQGFGVEKLFF. CDR3 bases: TGTGCCAGCAGCTTAGGAGGACCGGGACAGGGGTTCGGAGTGGAAAAACTGTTTTTT.